A selection of T cell receptor beta chains follows, all from one sample in a study of OX40 agonist ivuxolimab in advanced cancers. The protocol was immunoSEQ multiplex PCR, while the TCRdb copy is restricted to in-frame clones and leaves out a portion. In the table there are more than 55,000 clones, around 92% of which are singletons. The sample was CD4+ or CD8+ T cells sorted from blood, taken in a trial of the OX40 agonist ivuxolimab. All receptors come from an adult with an advanced solid tumor such as melanoma, head and neck, liver or kidney cancer. Both conserved end residues are part of each CDR3. Fields, in order: D gene, J gene, V gene, clone size, CDR3 protein, CDR3 DNA. A D gene is named only where the DNA matches it firmly. Expanded clones get a size class; other rows say once, few or many, or leave the size out.

D gene: .; J gene: TRBJ2-3; V gene: TRBV6-5; clone size: .; CDR3 protein: CATGADDSTDTQYF; CDR3 DNA: TGTGCCACGGGGGCCGACGATAGCACAGATACGCAGTATTTT
D gene: .; J gene: TRBJ1-1; V gene: TRBV7-9; clone size: .; CDR3 protein: CASSKTYGNTEAFF; CDR3 DNA: TGTGCCAGCAGCAAAACCTATGGGAACACTGAAGCTTTCTTT
D gene: TRBD2; J gene: TRBJ2-1; V gene: TRBV5-1; clone size: .; CDR3 protein: CASSSLAGGPSSSYNEQFF; CDR3 DNA: TGCGCCAGCAGCTCCCTAGCGGGAGGGCCCTCAAGCTCCTACAATGAGCAGTTCTTC
D gene: .; J gene: TRBJ1-2; V gene: TRBV9; clone size: .; CDR3 protein: CASSSASMAWGYTF; CDR3 DNA: TGTGCCAGCAGCTCCGCCTCCATGGCGTGGGGCTACACCTTC
D gene: .; J gene: TRBJ1-1; V gene: TRBV6-5; clone size: .; CDR3 protein: CASSYSAGIMNTEAFF; CDR3 DNA: TGTGCCAGCAGTTACAGTGCAGGGATCATGAACACTGAAGCTTTCTTT
D gene: .; J gene: TRBJ2-6; V gene: TRBV23-1; clone size: .; CDR3 protein: CASSHKRLLLSGANVLTF; CDR3 DNA: TGCGCCAGCAGTCATAAGCGGCTTCTCCTCTCTGGGGCCAACGTCCTGACTTTC
D gene: TRBD2; J gene: TRBJ2-5; V gene: TRBV2; clone size: .; CDR3 protein: CASSDRRRGGSETQYF; CDR3 DNA: TGTGCCAGCAGTGATAGGAGGCGGGGGGGAAGCGAGACCCAGTACTTC
D gene: .; J gene: TRBJ2-5; V gene: TRBV6-5; clone size: .; CDR3 protein: CASRDFQETQYF; CDR3 DNA: TGTGCCAGCAGGGACTTTCAAGAGACCCAGTACTTC
D gene: .; J gene: TRBJ1-1; V gene: TRBV7-6; clone size: .; CDR3 protein: CASSAGGTAFF; CDR3 DNA: TGTGCCAGCAGCGCGGGAGGGACGGCTTTCTTT
D gene: .; J gene: TRBJ2-1; V gene: TRBV25-1; clone size: .; CDR3 protein: CASDGGPSASNEQFF; CDR3 DNA: TGTGCCAGCGATGGCGGGCCTAGCGCTAGCAATGAGCAGTTCTTC
D gene: TRBD1; J gene: TRBJ2-7; V gene: TRBV2; clone size: .; CDR3 protein: CASSPPGGLSYEQYF; CDR3 DNA: TGTGCCAGCAGCCCCCCAGGGGGCCTCTCCTACGAGCAGTACTTC
D gene: .; J gene: TRBJ1-2; V gene: TRBV27; clone size: .; CDR3 protein: CASSISPSGANNYGYTF; CDR3 DNA: TGTGCCAGCAGTATAAGTCCCTCGGGGGCTAACAACTATGGCTACACCTTC
D gene: TRBD2; J gene: TRBJ2-7; V gene: TRBV5-1; clone size: .; CDR3 protein: CASSLGGGQGIYEQYF; CDR3 DNA: TGCGCCAGCAGCTTGGGCGGGGGGCAGGGTATTTACGAGCAGTACTTC
D gene: TRBD1; J gene: TRBJ2-2; V gene: TRBV5-1; clone size: .; CDR3 protein: CASRGDRVTGELFF; CDR3 DNA: TGCGCCAGCCGGGGGGACAGGGTGACCGGGGAGCTGTTTTTT
D gene: TRBD2; J gene: TRBJ2-5; V gene: TRBV11-3; clone size: .; CDR3 protein: CASSSRTSGVQETQYF; CDR3 DNA: TGTGCCAGCAGCTCTAGGACTAGCGGAGTCCAAGAGACCCAGTACTTC
D gene: .; J gene: TRBJ2-7; V gene: TRBV5-1; clone size: .; CDR3 protein: CASSNGTGREQYF; CDR3 DNA: TGCGCCAGCAGCAACGGGACGGGGAGGGAGCAGTACTTC
D gene: .; J gene: TRBJ2-1; V gene: TRBV5-4; clone size: medium-sized; CDR3 protein: CASREGGRDEQFF; CDR3 DNA: TGTGCCAGCAGGGAGGGGGGGCGCGATGAGCAGTTCTTC